Sequencing of this T cell receptor (beta chain) was carried out in a study of T cell responses to AZD1222 COVID-19 vaccine. Data came from immunoSEQ multiplex PCR; TCRdb stores just in-frame clones and leaves some out. The repertoire holds around 130,000 clones, with over 75% as singletons. The CDR3 is 15 amino acids. Per germline, CDR1 MGHRA and CDR2 YSYEKL. V shed 4 bases, J shed 5 bases, and the junction held 9 bases outside the gene matches. J is TRBJ2-7 and V is TRBV4-1, with 9 bases fitting TRBD1. The specimen was peripheral blood, collected 28 days after the second AZD1222 dose. The sequence was obtained from an adult who received the AZD1222 COVID-19 vaccine. CDR3 DNA: TGCGCCAGCAGCCCGCGGTGGACAGGGGACGACGAGCAGTACTTC. Amino acids: CASSPRWTGDDEQYF.